The rows below give T cell receptor beta chains drawn from one sample of a study of CD8 T cells in Susac syndrome. Each CDR3 protein gets one entry after TCRdb re-called the immunoSEQ multiplex PCR reads with MiXCR. The table has 71,000 or so distinct CDR3 sequences, roughly 93% seen once; the top ten hold about 0.14%. The sample taken for sequencing was CD4+ T cells from PBMCs. The receptor set was obtained from a human donor with Susac syndrome. The CDR3 runs from the conserved cysteine through the conserved F or W. Each record gives: J gene, V gene, clone size, D gene, CDR3 protein, CDR3 DNA. The D gene is left open where the match is weak. Only part of the rows carry a size: once, few, many, or a class if the clone is expanded.

>TRBJ2-3|TRBV2|NA|NA
CASTAQDTQYF
TGTGCCAGCACGGCCCAGGATACGCAGTATTTT
>TRBJ1-6|TRBV2|NA|NA
CASSADRVGYSPLHF
TGTGCCAGCAGTGCTGACAGAGTGGGGTATTCACCCCTCCACTTT
>TRBJ2-3|TRBV5-4|NA|TRBD2
CASSLKASGLKTDTQYF
TGTGCCAGCAGCTTGAAGGCTAGCGGACTGAAGACAGATACGCAGTATTTT
>TRBJ2-2|TRBV7-2|NA|NA
CASSLPGELFF
TGTGCCAGCAGCTTACCCGGGGAGCTGTTTTTT
>TRBJ1-6|TRBV28|NA|TRBD1
CASSTPGQGSSPLHF
TGTGCCAGCAGCACTCCGGGACAGGGTTCTTCACCCCTCCACTTT
>TRBJ1-1|TRBV7-9|NA|NA
CASSLSRLNTEAFF
TGTGCCAGCAGCTTATCCAGACTGAACACTGAAGCTTTCTTT
>TRBJ1-1|TRBV2|few|NA
CASTSVEGTEAFF
TGTGCCAGCACCTCTGTGGAGGGCACTGAAGCTTTCTTT
>TRBJ1-2|TRBV7-3|NA|TRBD1
CASSLTGQDGYTF
TGTGCCAGCAGCTTAACCGGACAGGATGGCTACACCTTC
>TRBJ2-3|TRBV4-3|NA|TRBD2
CASSQEGERGKQYF
TGCGCCAGCAGCCAAGAGGGTGAGCGGGGGAAGCAGTATTTT
>TRBJ2-6|TRBV2|NA|NA
CASSARGSFSGANVLTF
TGTGCCAGCAGTGCAAGGGGCAGTTTTTCTGGGGCCAACGTCCTGACTTTC
>TRBJ2-3|TRBV5-1|once|NA
CASSSGATSTDTQYF
TGCGCCAGCAGCTCCGGGGCCACGAGCACAGATACGCAGTATTTT
>TRBJ2-5|TRBV2|NA|NA
CATGAQETQYF
TGTGCCACGGGGGCCCAAGAGACCCAGTACTTC
>TRBJ2-3|TRBV6-1|NA|NA
CASSNRGGREDTQYF
TGTGCCAGCAGTAATAGGGGGGGCCGTGAAGATACGCAGTATTTT